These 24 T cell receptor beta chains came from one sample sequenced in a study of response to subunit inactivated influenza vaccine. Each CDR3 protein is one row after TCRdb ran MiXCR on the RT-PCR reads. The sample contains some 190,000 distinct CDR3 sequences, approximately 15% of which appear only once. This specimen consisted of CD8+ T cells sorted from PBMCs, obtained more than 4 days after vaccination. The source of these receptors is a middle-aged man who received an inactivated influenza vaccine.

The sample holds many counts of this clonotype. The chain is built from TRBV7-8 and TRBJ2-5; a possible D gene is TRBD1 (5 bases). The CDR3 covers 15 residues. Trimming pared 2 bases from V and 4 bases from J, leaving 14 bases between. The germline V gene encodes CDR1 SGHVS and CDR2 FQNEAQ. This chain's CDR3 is CASSLSEGVGETQYF. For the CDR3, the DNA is TGTGCCAGCAGCTTATCCGAAGGGGTGGGAGAGACCCAGTACTTC. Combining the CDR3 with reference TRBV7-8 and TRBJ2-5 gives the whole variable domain GAGVSQSPRYKVAKRGQDVALRCDPISGHVSLFWYQQALGQGPEFLTYFQNEAQLDKSGLPSDRFFAERPEGSVSTLKIQRTQQEDSAVYLCASSLSEGVGETQYFGPGTRLLVL.

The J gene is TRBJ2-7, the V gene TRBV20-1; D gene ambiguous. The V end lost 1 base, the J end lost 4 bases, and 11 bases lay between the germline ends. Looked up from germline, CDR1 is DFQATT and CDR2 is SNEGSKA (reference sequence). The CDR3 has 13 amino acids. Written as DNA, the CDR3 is TGCAGTGCTAGAGCTACGGAACTTTACGAGCAGTACTTC. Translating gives CSARATELYEQYF.

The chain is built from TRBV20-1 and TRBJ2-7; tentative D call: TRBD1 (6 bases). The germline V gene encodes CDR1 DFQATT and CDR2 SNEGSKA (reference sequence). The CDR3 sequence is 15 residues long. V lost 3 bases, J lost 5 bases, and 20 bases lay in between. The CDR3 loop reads CSARGAEQDFHEQYF. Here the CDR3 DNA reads TGCAGTGCTAGGGGGGCCGAACAGGACTTCCACGAGCAGTACTTC.

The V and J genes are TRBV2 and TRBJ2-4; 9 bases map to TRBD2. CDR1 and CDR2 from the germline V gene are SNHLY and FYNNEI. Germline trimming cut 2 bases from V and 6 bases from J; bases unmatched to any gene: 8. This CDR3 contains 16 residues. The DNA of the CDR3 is TGTGCCAGCAGTGAATTTTCAGGAGCGGGGGGAAACATTCAGTACTTC. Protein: CASSEFSGAGGNIQYF.

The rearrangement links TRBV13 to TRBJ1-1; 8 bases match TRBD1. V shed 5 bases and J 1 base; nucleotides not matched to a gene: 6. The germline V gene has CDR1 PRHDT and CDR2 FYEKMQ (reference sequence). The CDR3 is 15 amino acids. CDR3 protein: CASSPQGAGNTEAFF. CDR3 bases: TGTGCCAGCAGCCCTCAGGGGGCTGGGAACACTGAAGCTTTCTTT.

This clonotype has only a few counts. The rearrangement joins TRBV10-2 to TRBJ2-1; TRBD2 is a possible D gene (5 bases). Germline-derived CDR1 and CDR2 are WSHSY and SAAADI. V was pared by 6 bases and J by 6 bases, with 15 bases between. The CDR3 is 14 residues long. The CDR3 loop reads CASRLLVSGNEQFF. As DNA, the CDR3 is TGCGCCAGCAGACTACTAGTCTCCGGCAATGAGCAGTTCTTC.

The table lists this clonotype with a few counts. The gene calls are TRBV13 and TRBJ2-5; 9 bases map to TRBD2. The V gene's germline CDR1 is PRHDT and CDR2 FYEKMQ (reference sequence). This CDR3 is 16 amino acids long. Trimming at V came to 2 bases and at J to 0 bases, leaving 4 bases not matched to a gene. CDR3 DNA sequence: TGTGCCAGCAGCTTAAGGGCTAGCGGGGACCAAGAGACCCAGTACTTC. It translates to CASSLRASGDQETQYF. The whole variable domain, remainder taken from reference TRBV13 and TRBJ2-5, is AAGVIQSPRHLIKEKRETATLKCYPIPRHDTVYWYQQGPGQDPQFLISFYEKMQSDKGSIPDRFSAQQFSDYHSELNMSSLELGDSALYFCASSLRASGDQETQYFGPGTRLLVL.

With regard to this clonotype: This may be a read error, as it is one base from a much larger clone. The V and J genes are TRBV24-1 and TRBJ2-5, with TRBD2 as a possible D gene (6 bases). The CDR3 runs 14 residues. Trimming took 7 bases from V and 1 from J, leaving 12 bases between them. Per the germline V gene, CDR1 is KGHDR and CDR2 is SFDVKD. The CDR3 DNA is TGTGCCACCAGCGGGACGGGACTCCAAGAGACCCAGTACTTC. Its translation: CATSGTGLQETQYF.

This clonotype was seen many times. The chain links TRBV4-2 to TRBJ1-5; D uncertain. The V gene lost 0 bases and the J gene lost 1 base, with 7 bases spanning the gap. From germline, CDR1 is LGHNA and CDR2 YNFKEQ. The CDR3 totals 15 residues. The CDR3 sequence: CASSQEAQSNQPQHF. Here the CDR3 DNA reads TGTGCCAGCAGCCAAGAGGCTCAGAGCAATCAGCCCCAGCATTTT.

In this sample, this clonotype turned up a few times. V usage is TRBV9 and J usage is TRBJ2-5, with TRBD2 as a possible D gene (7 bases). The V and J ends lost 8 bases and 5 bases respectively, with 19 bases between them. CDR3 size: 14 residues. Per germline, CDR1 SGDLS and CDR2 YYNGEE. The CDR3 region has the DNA TGTGCCAGTGGGCCGGGGGGCCGAGCGGAGACCCAGTACTTC. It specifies CASGPGGRAETQYF.

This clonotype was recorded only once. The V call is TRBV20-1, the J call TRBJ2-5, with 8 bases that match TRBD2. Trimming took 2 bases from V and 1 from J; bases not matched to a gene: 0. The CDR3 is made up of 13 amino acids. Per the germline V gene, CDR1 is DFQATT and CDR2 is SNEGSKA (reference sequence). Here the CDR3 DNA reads TGCAGTGCTAGACGGGGGGGCCAAGAGACCCAGTACTTC. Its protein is CSARRGGQETQYF.

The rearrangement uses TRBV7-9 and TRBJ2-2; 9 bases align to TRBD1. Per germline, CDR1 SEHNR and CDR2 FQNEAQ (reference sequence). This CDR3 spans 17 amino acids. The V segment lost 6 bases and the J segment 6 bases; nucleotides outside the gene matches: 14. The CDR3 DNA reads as TGTGCCAGCAGGGACACCACAGGGGGCGTTGGGCCCGGGGAGCTGTTTTTT. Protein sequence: CASRDTTGGVGPGELFF.

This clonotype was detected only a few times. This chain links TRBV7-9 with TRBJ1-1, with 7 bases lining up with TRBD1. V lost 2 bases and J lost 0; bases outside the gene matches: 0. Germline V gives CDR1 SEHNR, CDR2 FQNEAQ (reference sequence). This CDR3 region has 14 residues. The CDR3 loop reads CASSLQGVNTEAFF. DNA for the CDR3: TGTGCCAGCAGCTTACAGGGGGTGAACACTGAAGCTTTCTTT.

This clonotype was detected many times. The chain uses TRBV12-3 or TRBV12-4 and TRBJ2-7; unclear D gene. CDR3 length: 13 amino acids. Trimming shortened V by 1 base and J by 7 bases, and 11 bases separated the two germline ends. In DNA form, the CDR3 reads TGTGCCAGCAGTTTAGTCAGGCCTTGGGAGCAGTACTTC. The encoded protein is CASSLVRPWEQYF.

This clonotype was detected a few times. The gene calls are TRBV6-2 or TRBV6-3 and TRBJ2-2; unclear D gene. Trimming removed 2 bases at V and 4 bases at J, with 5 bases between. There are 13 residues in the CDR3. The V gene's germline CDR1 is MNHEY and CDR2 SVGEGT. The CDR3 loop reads CASSYTPTGELFF. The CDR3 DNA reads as TGTGCCAGCAGTTACACCCCCACCGGGGAGCTGTTTTTT.

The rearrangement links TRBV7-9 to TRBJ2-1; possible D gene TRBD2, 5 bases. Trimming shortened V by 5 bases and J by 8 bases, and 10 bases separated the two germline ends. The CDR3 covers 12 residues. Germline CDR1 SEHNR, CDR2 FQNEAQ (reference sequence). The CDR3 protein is CASSNSGDEQFF. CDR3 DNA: TGTGCCAGCAGCAACTCCGGGGATGAGCAGTTCTTC.

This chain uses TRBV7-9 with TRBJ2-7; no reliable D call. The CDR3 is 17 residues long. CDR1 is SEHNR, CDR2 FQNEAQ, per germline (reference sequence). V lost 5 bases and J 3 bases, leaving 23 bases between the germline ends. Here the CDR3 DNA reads TGTGCCAGCAGCCCACCAGGTCTAGTCCTCTTGGGCTACGAGCAGTACTTC. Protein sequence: CASSPPGLVLLGYEQYF.

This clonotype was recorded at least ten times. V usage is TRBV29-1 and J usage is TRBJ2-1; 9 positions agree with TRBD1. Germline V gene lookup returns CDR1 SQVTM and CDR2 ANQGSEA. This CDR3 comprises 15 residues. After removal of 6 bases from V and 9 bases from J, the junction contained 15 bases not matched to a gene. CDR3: CSVALTGTGIGEQFF. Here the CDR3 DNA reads TGCAGCGTAGCCCTTACCGGGACAGGGATTGGTGAGCAGTTCTTC.

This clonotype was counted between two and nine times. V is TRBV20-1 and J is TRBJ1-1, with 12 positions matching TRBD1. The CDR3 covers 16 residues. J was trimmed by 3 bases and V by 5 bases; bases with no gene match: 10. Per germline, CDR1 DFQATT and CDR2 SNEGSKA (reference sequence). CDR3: CSAFPGQGAEHTEAFF. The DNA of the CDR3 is TGCAGTGCTTTCCCGGGACAGGGGGCAGAGCACACTGAAGCTTTCTTT.

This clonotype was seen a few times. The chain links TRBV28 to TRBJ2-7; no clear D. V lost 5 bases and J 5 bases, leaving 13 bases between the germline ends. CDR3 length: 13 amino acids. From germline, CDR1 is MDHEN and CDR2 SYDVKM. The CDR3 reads CASSAGRIDEQYF. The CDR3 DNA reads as TGTGCCAGCAGTGCAGGAAGGATAGACGAGCAGTACTTC.

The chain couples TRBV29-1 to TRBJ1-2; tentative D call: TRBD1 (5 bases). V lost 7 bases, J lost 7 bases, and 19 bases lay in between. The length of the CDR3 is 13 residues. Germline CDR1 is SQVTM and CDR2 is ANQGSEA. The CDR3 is CSAGLDLRGGYTF. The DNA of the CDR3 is TGCAGCGCGGGACTGGACCTTAGGGGTGGCTACACCTTC.

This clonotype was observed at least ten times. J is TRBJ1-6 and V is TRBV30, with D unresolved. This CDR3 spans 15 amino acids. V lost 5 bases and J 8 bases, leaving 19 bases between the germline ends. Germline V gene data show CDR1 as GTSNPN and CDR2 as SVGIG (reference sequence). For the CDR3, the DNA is TGTGCCTGGTCCAAACTCCGGATGGAGGATTCACCCCTCCACTTT. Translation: CAWSKLRMEDSPLHF.

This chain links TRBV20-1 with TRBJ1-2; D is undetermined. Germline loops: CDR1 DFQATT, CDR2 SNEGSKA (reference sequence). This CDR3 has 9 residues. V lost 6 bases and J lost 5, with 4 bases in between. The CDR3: CSAPYGYTF. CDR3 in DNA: TGCAGTGCACCTTATGGCTACACCTTC.

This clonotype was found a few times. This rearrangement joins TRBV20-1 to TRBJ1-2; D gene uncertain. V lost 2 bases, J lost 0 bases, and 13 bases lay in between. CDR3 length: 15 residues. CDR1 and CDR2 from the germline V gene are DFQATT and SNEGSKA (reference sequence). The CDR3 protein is CSARFSRATNYGYTF. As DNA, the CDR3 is TGCAGTGCTAGATTTAGCCGAGCGACTAACTATGGCTACACCTTC.